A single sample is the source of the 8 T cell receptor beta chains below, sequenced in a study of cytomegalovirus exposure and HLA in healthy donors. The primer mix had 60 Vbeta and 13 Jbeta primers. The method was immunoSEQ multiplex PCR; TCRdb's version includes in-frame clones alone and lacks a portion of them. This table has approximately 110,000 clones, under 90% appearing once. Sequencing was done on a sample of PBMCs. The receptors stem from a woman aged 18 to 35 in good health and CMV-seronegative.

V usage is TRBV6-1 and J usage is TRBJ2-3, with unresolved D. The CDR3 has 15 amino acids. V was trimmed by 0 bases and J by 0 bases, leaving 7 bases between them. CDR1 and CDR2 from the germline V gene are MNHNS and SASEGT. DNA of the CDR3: TGTGCCAGCAGTGAAGCATACTCTAGCACAGATACGCAGTATTTT. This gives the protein CASSEAYSSTDTQYF.

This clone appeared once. CDR3 loop: CSVVPREVSNEQFF. The CDR3 DNA is TGCAGCGTTGTACCCAGGGAGGTTTCCAATGAGCAGTTCTTC. The rearrangement joins TRBV29-1 to TRBJ2-1, with D maybe TRBD2 (6 bases). From germline, CDR1 is SQVTM and CDR2 ANQGSEA. Trimming pared 4 bases from V and 6 bases from J, leaving 16 bases between. The CDR3 is made up of 14 amino acids.

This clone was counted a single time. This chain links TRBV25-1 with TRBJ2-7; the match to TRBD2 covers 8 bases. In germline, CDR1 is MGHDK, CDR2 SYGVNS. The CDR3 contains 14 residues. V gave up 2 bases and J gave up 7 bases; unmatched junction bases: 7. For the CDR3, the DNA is TGTGCCAGCAGTGAACATCGGGAGGGGGAGGAGCAGTACTTC. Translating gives CASSEHREGEEQYF.

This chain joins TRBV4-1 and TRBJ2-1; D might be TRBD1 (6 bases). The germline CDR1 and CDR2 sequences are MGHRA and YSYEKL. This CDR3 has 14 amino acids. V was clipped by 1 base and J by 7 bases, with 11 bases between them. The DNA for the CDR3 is TGCGCCAGCAGCCAAGTGGTCAGGGGTAATGAGCAGTTCTTC. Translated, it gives CASSQVVRGNEQFF.

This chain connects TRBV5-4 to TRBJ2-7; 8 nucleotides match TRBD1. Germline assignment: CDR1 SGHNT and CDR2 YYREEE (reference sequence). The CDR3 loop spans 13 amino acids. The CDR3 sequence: CASSERDRRMVDV. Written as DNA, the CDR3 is TGTGCCAGCAGCGAACGGGACAGGAGGATGGTGGACGTC.

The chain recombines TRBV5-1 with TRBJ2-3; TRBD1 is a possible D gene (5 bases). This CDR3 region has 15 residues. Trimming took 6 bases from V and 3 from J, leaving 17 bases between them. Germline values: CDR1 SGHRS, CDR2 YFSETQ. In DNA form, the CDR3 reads TGCGCCAGCACGCAGGGCTCCGTACGGACAGATACGCAGTATTTT. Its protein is CASTQGSVRTDTQYF.

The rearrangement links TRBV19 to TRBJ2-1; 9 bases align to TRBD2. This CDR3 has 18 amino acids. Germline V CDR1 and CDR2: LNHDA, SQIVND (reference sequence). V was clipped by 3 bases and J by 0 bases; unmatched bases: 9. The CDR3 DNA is TGTGCCAGTAGTATCCCGGGACTAGCCCCGAGCTCCTACAATGAGCAGTTCTTC. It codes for CASSIPGLAPSSYNEQFF. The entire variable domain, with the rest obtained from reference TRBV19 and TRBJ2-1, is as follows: DGGITQSPKYLFRKEGQNVTLSCEQNLNHDAMYWYRQDPGQGLRLIYYSQIVNDFQKGDIAEGYSVSREKKESFPLTVTSAQKNPTAFYLCASSIPGLAPSSYNEQFFGPGTRLTVL.

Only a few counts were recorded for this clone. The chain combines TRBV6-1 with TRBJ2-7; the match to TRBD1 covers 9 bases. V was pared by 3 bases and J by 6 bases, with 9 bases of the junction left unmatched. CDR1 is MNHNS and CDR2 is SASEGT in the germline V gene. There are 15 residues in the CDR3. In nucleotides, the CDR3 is TGTGCCAGCAGTGACCCTAGGGACAGGGAATCCGAGCAGTACTTC. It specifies CASSDPRDRESEQYF.